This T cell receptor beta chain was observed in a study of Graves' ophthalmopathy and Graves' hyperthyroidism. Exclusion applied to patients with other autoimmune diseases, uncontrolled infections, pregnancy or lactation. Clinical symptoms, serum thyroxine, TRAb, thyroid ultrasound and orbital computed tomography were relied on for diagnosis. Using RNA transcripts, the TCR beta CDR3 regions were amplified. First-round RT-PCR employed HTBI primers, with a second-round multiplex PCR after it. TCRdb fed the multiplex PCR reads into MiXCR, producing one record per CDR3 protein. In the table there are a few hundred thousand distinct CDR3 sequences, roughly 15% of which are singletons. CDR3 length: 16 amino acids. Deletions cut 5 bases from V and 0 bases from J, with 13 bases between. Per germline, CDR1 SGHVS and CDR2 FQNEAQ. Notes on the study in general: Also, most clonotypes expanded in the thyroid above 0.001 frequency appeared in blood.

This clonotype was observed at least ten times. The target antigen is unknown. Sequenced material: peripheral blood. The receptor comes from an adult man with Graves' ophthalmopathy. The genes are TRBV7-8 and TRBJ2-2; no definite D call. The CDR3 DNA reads TGTGCCAGCAGCCTAGAGCTCAGAGCGAACACCGGGGAGCTGTTTTTT. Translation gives CASSLELRANTGELFF.